A selection of T cell receptor beta chains follows, all from one sample in a study of immune evolution from preneoplasia to lung adenocarcinoma. Measured with immunoSEQ multiplex PCR; TCRdb has only the in-frame clones, and not every one. The profile shows roughly 38,000 clones, about 74% of them singletons. Sequencing was carried out using FFPE invasive lung adenocarcinoma tissue. The receptors stem from a person between 55 and 69 years old with lung adenocarcinoma. Each CDR3 is given without its conserved first and last residue. D genes are given only for firm matches.

D	V	J	CDR3
-	TRBV5-1	TRBJ1-1	ASSLSTGNTEAF
-	TRBV12-5	TRBJ1-1	ASAPLTGGNTEAF
-	TRBV28	TRBJ1-2	ASSLGGSYGYT
-	TRBV10-2	TRBJ2-3	ASSRGGGTDTQY
-	TRBV18	TRBJ2-3	ASSPLDTQY
TRBD1	TRBV5-1	TRBJ2-7	ASSLGPRTGTYEQY
-	TRBV6-4	TRBJ2-1	ASSDSEGSYEQF
-	TRBV30	TRBJ1-1	AWSVRDTEAF
TRBD1	TRBV19	TRBJ2-1	ASRDRAGSNEQF
-	TRBV12-5	TRBJ2-3	ASGLVGDTQY
TRBD2	TRBV29-1	TRBJ2-7	SVATMGTSGSSEQY
-	TRBV30	TRBJ2-3	AWSSYTDTQY